The source of this TCR beta chain is a study of response to subunit inactivated influenza vaccine. The study, taken as a whole, reports: Authors suggested few new T cells are recruited by each seasonal influenza vaccination.

TCRdb ran MiXCR on the RT-PCR reads and lists one entry per CDR3 protein. This table holds about 570,000 distinct CDR3 sequences, roughly 12% found once. V trimming: 1 base; J trimming: 6 bases; junction bases outside the gene matches: 12. The CDR3 totals 17 residues. Germline lookup yields CDR1 GTSNPN and CDR2 SVGIG (reference sequence). This clonotype was picked up a small number of times. The antigen is not known. The data were also submitted as part of a second study, on T cells expressing NK-cell markers. This second study says: TCR beta cDNA was made by 5'RACE template switching with UMIs. Sorting in several experiments was restricted by an anti-gamma-delta TCR antibody to alpha-beta TCR T cells. Among CD8+ T cells from about six donors, dominant NKG2C+ clonotypes accounted for roughly 1.0-7.0%. Specificity for HCMV among expanded NKG2C+ T cell clones was not established.

The sequenced sample was PBMCs from blood, obtained on the day of vaccination. V gene TRBV30 combines with J gene TRBJ2-1; 10 bases agree with TRBD1. This TCR derives from a man aged 50-59 years who received an inactivated influenza vaccine. CDR3 region: CAWSDRRGQGLRNEQFF. Written as DNA, the CDR3 is TGTGCCTGGAGTGATCGAAGGGGACAGGGGCTTCGCAATGAGCAGTTCTTC.